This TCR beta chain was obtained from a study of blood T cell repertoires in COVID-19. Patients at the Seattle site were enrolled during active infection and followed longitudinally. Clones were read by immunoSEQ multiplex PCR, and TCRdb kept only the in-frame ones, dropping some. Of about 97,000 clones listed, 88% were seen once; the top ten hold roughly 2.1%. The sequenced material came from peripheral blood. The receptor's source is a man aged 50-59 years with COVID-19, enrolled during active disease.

CDR3 in DNA: TGCGCCAGCAGCTTGGGGGGACAGGGACATGGCTACACCTTC. It translates to CASSLGGQGHGYTF. The chain carries TRBV5-1 and TRBJ1-2, with 9 nucleotides matching TRBD1. CDR1 is SGHRS, CDR2 YFSETQ, per germline. With 0 bases clipped from V and 6 bases from J, the junction kept 3 bases outside the gene matches. The CDR3 spans 14 residues. The full variable domain, with the rest looked up from reference TRBV5-1 and TRBJ1-2, is KAGVTQTPRYLIKTRGQQVTLSCSPISGHRSVSWYQQTPGQGLQFLFEYFSETQRNKGNFPGRFSGRQFSNSRSEMNVSTLELGDSALYLCASSLGGQGHGYTFGSGTRLTVV.